This TCR beta chain is drawn from a study of blood T cells in healthy people across ages. The CDR3 totals 13 residues. Trimming shortened V by 2 bases and J by 4 bases, and 8 bases separated the two germline ends. The study, taken as a whole, reports: More naive CD4+ cells and higher diversity were found in long-lived than in aged donors.

A second 7 to 11 cycle PCR used barcoded and J-beta primers. Each cDNA was tagged by a template-switch adaptor containing 12 random nucleotides. From the 5' RACE reads, TCRdb called clonotypes with MiXCR, one entry per CDR3 protein. The sample includes over 1,500,000 distinct CDR3 sequences, around half seen only once; the top ten take over 2%. Comment on this clonotype: The antigen remains undetermined.

The chain combines TRBV12-3 or TRBV12-4 with TRBJ1-1; no firm D call. The source of this sequence is a woman aged 40-49 years in good health. Sequencing was performed on blood. The CDR3 nucleotides read TGTGCCAGCAGTTTAAGGCAGCTCACTGAAGCTTTCTTT. Amino acid sequence: CASSLRQLTEAFF.